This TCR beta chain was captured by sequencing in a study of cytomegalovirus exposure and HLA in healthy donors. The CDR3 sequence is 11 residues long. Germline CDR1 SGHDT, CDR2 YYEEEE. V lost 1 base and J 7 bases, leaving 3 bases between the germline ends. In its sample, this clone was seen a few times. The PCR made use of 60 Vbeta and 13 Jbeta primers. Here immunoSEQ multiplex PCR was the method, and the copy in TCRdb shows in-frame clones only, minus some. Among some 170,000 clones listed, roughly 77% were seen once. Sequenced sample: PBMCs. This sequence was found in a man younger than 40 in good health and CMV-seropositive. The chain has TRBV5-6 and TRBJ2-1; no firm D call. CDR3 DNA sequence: TGTGCCAGCAGCTTGTCAAATGAGCAGTTCTTC. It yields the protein CASSLSNEQFF. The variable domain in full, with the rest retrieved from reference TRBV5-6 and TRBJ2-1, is DAGVTQSPTHLIKTRGQQVTLRCSPKSGHDTVSWYQQALGQGPQFIFQYYEEEERQRGNFPDRFSGHQFPNYSSELNVNALLLGDSALYLCASSLSNEQFFGPGTRLTVL.